This T cell receptor beta chain was observed in a study of monozygotic twins with inflammatory bowel disease. CDR3 length: 12 residues. Germline lookup yields CDR1 SGHDT and CDR2 YYEEEE. The quantity of total RNA per TCR library was roughly 3,700 ng. TCRdb re-called the 5' RACE reads, yielding one record per CDR3 amino acid sequence without DNA. There are around 380,000 distinct CDR3 sequences in the sample, with 2.4% held by the top ten. This sequence was found in a human donor with ulcerative colitis or Crohn's disease, or a healthy co-twin of an affected twin (not recorded which). The specimen sequenced was blood. The gene calls are TRBV5-6 and TRBJ1-2; TCRdb's assignment of TRBD1 cannot be checked, as there is no DNA. The CDR3 sequence: CASGTGDYGYTF.